This record looks at one T cell receptor beta chain sequence and its context. What it binds is not known. This sample is part of a study of beta chain features in type 1 diabetes. Of the isolated RNA, all was reverse transcribed, and so the sequenced material was expressed TCRB transcripts. Read counts averaged around 3.6 million for samples of naive, central memory and regulatory T cells. The repertoire was sequenced with immunoSEQ multiplex PCR; TCRdb's copy has only in-frame clones and lacks some. The sample records approximately 160,000 clones, roughly 59% being singletons. The CDR3 loop spans 16 amino acids. V was trimmed by 4 bases and J by 4 bases, leaving 20 bases between them. The germline CDR1 and CDR2 sequences are SGDLS and YYNGEE. A CD45RO/CCR7/CD25/CD127/CD95/CD27 panel sorted naive, central memory, regulatory and stem cell-like memory CD4+ cells. The study's findings and limits: TCRB CDR3s were moderately but significantly shorter in Type 1 diabetes patients in all four CD4+ subsets. VDJ junctions in type 1 diabetes patients carried more deletions and fewer insertions.

The chain carries TRBV9 and TRBJ1-2; D ambiguous. Specimen: naive CD4+ T cells from blood. The clonotype comes from a young man with type 1 diabetes. CDR3 protein: CASSPPEFRGVYGYTF. The DNA of the CDR3 is TGTGCCAGCAGCCCCCCCGAGTTCCGGGGAGTCTATGGCTACACCTTC. The whole variable domain, remainder taken from reference TRBV9 and TRBJ1-2, is DSGVTQTPKHLITATGQRVTLRCSPRSGDLSVYWYQQSLDQGLQFLIQYYNGEERAKGNILERFSAQQFPDLHSELNLSSLELGDSALYFCASSPPEFRGVYGYTFGSGTRLTVV.